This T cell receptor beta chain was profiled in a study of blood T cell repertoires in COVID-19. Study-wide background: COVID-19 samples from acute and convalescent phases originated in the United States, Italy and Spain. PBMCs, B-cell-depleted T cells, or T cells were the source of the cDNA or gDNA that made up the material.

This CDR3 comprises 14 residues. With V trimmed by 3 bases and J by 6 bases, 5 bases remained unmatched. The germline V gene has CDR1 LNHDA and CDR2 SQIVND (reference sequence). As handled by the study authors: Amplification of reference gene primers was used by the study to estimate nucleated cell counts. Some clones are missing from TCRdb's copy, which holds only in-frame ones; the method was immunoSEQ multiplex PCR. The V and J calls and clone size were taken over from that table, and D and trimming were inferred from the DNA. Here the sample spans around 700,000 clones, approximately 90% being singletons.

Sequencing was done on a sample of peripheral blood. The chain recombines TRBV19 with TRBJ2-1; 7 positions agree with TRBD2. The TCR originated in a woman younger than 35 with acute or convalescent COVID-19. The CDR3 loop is CASSIGREANEQFF. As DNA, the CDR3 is TGTGCCAGTAGTATCGGCCGGGAGGCCAATGAGCAGTTCTTC.